The clone carrying this T cell receptor (beta chain) was seen once. It was with 60 Vbeta and 13 Jbeta primers that the PCR ran. Profiled with immunoSEQ multiplex PCR; TCRdb holds only in-frame clones, not every one. The repertoire holds fewer than 200,000 clones, with roughly 84% as singletons. The entry originates in a study of cytomegalovirus exposure and HLA in healthy donors. The wider study: Unique TCR beta sequences numbering about 100 million came from roughly 180 million T cells in an earlier analysis.

Trimming left V 2 bases short and J 2 bases short, with 15 bases between. The germline CDR1 and CDR2 sequences are KGHSH and LQKENI. The CDR3 runs to 16 residues. The chain combines TRBV18 with TRBJ1-2; D unresolved. The sample comprised PBMCs. This receptor was identified in a male donor in good health and CMV-seronegative. The CDR3 DNA is TGTGCCAGCTCACCAAAGAGTGATATTTCGAACTATGGCTACACCTTC. Residues: CASSPKSDISNYGYTF.